The 23 T cell receptor beta chains given below trace back to one sample, sequenced in a study of cytotoxic CD8 clonotypes in ibrutinib-treated CLL. Clones were read by immunoSEQ multiplex PCR, and TCRdb kept only the in-frame ones, dropping some. The table includes some 25,000 clones, 78% detected once. The sample was PBMCs, taken before ibrutinib treatment. These receptors came from a human donor with chronic lymphocytic leukemia.

V gene TRBV5-1 combines with J gene TRBJ2-3; D remains unclear. The CDR3 contains 12 residues. Trimming took off 3 bases at V and 6 bases at J, with 8 bases between the two ends. Germline assignment: CDR1 SGHRS and CDR2 YFSETQ. The CDR3 loop is CASSSIGDTQYF. CDR3 bases: TGCGCCAGCAGCTCTATAGGGGATACGCAGTATTTT.

The chain recombines TRBV11-3 with TRBJ2-5, with 8 bases that match TRBD2. J gave up 1 base and V 4 bases, and 5 bases lay outside the gene matches. The germline V gene encodes CDR1 SGHNT and CDR2 YENEEA. The CDR3 extends over 15 amino acids. The CDR3 is CASSSSSGFQETQYF. The CDR3 DNA reads as TGTGCCAGCAGCTCTTCTAGCGGGTTCCAAGAGACCCAGTACTTC. The full variable domain, with the rest looked up from reference TRBV11-3 and TRBJ2-5, is EAGVVQSPRYKIIEKKQPVAFWCNPISGHNTLYWYLQNLGQGPELLIRYENEEAVDDSQLPKDRFSAERLKGVDSTLKIQPAELGDSAVYLCASSSSSGFQETQYFGPGTRLLVL.

This clone was recorded a few times. This chain links TRBV5-8 with TRBJ1-5, with 9 nucleotides matching TRBD1. The V gene end was trimmed by 3 bases and the J gene end by 2 bases; junction bases not matched to a gene: 3. The CDR3 spans 15 residues. In germline, CDR1 is SGHTS, CDR2 YDEGEE. CDR3 DNA: TGTGCCAGCAGCTACCGGGACAGGGGCAATCAGCCCCAGCATTTT. It is translated as CASSYRDRGNQPQHF. Full variable domain (remainder filled in from reference TRBV5-8 and TRBJ1-5): EAGVTQSPTHLIKTRGQQATLRCSPISGHTSVYWYQQALGLGLQFLLWYDEGEERNRGNFPPRFSGRQFPNYSSELNVNALELEDSALYLCASSYRDRGNQPQHFGDGTRLSIL.

This clone has only one observation. V is TRBV6-1 and J is TRBJ1-3, with a weak D call TRBD1 (5 bases). The CDR3 has 15 amino acids. The V end lost 2 bases, the J end lost 3 bases, and 11 bases lay between the germline ends. CDR1 and CDR2 from the germline V gene are MNHNS and SASEGT. The CDR3 DNA follows: TGTGCCAGCAGTGAACTGAGGGGAATTGGAAACACCATATATTTT. Protein sequence: CASSELRGIGNTIYF.

The chain joins TRBV7-2 to TRBJ1-4; maybe TRBD1 (5 bases). CDR1 and CDR2 from the germline V gene are SGHTA and FQGNSA. With 5 bases removed from V and 0 bases from J, the gap between germline ends came to 13 bases. The CDR3 extends over 16 amino acids. The CDR3 nucleotides read TGTGCCAGCAGCCCGGGGAGACAGTCAACTAATGAAAAACTGTTTTTT. This encodes CASSPGRQSTNEKLFF. Variable domain in full (rest from reference TRBV7-2 and TRBJ1-4): GAGVSQSPSNKVTEKGKDVELRCDPISGHTALYWYRQSLGQGLEFLIYFQGNSAPDKSGLPSDRFSAERTGGSVSTLTIQRTQQEDSAVYLCASSPGRQSTNEKLFFGSGTQLSVL.

The gene calls are TRBV10-1 and TRBJ2-2; D is unclear. The ends were cut back, 4 bases at V and 6 bases at J, with 12 bases in the middle. This CDR3 is built from 14 residues. Germline values: CDR1 WNHNN, CDR2 SYGVQD (reference sequence). CDR3 coding DNA: TGCGCCAGCAGTGTGGATAGGGTGGCCGGGGAGCTGTTTTTT. This encodes CASSVDRVAGELFF.

The genes are TRBV28 and TRBJ2-7; 11 positions agree with TRBD2. Trimming at V came to 4 bases and at J to 5 bases, leaving 16 bases not matched to a gene. The CDR3 contains 18 residues. Germline V gene lookup returns CDR1 MDHEN and CDR2 SYDVKM. The CDR3 DNA follows: TGTGCCAGCAGTTATAGCGGGAGGGTCGAGGGAGGTTGGGACGAGCAGTACTTC. It translates to CASSYSGRVEGGWDEQYF.

This clone was detected a few times. The chain is built from TRBV27 and TRBJ2-3; D not certain. CDR3 length equals 13 residues. Germline V gives CDR1 MNHEY, CDR2 SMNVEV (reference sequence). The V end was cut by 5 bases, the J end by 3 bases, with 9 bases between. DNA of the CDR3: TGTGCCAGCAGTATCCCCCTGACAGATACGCAGTATTTT. This translates into CASSIPLTDTQYF.

The gene calls are TRBV9 and TRBJ2-1; 8 bases align to TRBD1. The CDR3 runs 16 residues. Per the germline V gene, CDR1 is SGDLS and CDR2 is YYNGEE. Unmatched junction bases numbered 7, after V lost 1 base and J lost 4 bases. CDR3 coding DNA: TGTGCCAGCAGCGTACTTGGACAGGGTCCGTACAATGAGCAGTTCTTC. This encodes CASSVLGQGPYNEQFF.

This rearrangement joins TRBV11-3 to TRBJ2-5; D perhaps matches TRBD1 (6 bases). CDR1 is SGHNT, CDR2 YENEEA, per germline. Trimming stripped 5 bases from V and 0 bases from J, with 16 bases between. This CDR3 has 16 residues. Written as DNA, the CDR3 is TGTGCCAGCAGCGCCGGGGACACCCTGTACCAAGAGACCCAGTACTTC. Its protein product is CASSAGDTLYQETQYF.

The chain employs TRBV5-1 and TRBJ1-5; D is possibly TRBD1 (6 bases). Trimming cost V 3 bases and J 1 base, with 11 bases left between them. CDR3 length: 15 amino acids. Germline lookup yields CDR1 SGHRS and CDR2 YFSETQ. CDR3 sequence reads: CASSWITGSNQPQHF. The CDR3 DNA reads as TGCGCCAGCAGCTGGATAACAGGGAGCAATCAGCCCCAGCATTTT.

This clone occurred a few times. V usage is TRBV28 and J usage is TRBJ1-5; D perhaps matches TRBD1 (5 bases). The CDR3 covers 13 residues. Germline values: CDR1 MDHEN, CDR2 SYDVKM. V was pared by 6 bases and J by 3 bases, with 9 bases between. The CDR3 nucleotides read TGTGCCAGCAGATCGACAGACAATCAGCCCCAGCATTTT. Translation gives CASRSTDNQPQHF.

This clone has a handful of counts. The chain joins TRBV19 to TRBJ1-5; D is undetermined. CDR3 size: 12 residues. CDR1 is LNHDA and CDR2 is SQIVND in the germline V gene (reference sequence). V lost 7 bases, J lost 5 bases, and 9 bases lay in between. The CDR3 coding sequence is TGTGCCAGTATCCCGCACCATCAGCCCCAGCATTTT. As protein: CASIPHHQPQHF.

The chain combines TRBV4-3 with TRBJ2-7; D is ambiguous. CDR3 length: 14 residues. CDR1 and CDR2 (germline): LGHNA, YSLEER. Trimming removed 4 bases at V and 7 bases at J, with 17 bases between. The CDR3 sequence is CASSPSLELGEQYF. The CDR3 region has the DNA TGCGCCAGCAGCCCATCACTTGAGTTGGGGGAGCAGTACTTC.

This clone occurred once. The chain recombines TRBV30 with TRBJ2-5, with TRBD2 matching over 7 bases. The J segment lost 0 bases and the V segment lost 7 bases, leaving 2 bases of the junction unmatched. Looked up from germline, CDR1 is GTSNPN and CDR2 is SVGIG (reference sequence). This CDR3 contains 12 residues. The CDR3 bases are TGTGCCTTCCTAGCGGACCAAGAGACCCAGTACTTC. This codes for CAFLADQETQYF.

J is TRBJ1-2 and V is TRBV25-1; a possible D gene is TRBD1 (6 bases). CDR3 length: 14 residues. Germline CDR1 reads MGHDK; CDR2 reads SYGVNS. Trimming stripped 3 bases from V and 4 bases from J, with 12 bases between. The DNA of the CDR3 is TGTGCCAGCAGTGACCAGGGGTGGACCTATGGCTACACCTTC. As protein: CASSDQGWTYGYTF.

In its sample, this clone was seen a few times. This chain links TRBV5-1 with TRBJ2-1; maybe TRBD1 (6 bases). The V end lost 1 base, the J end lost 10 bases, and 9 bases lay between the germline ends. Germline CDR1 and CDR2: SGHRS and YFSETQ. There are 12 residues in the CDR3. The CDR3 nucleotides read TGCGCCAGCAGCTTGTTGGGGGCAGAGCAGTTCTTC. It encodes CASSLLGAEQFF.

Here the CDR3 reads CASSFQPGGNTEAFF. The CDR3 DNA reads as TGCGCCAGCAGCTTTCAGCCCGGAGGGAACACTGAAGCTTTCTTT. This sequence joins TRBV5-1 and TRBJ1-1; D is uncertain. This CDR3 has 15 amino acids. The V gene lost 2 bases and the J gene lost 1 base, with 12 bases spanning the gap. The V gene's germline CDR1 is SGHRS and CDR2 YFSETQ.

A note on this clone: The junction departs from the called germline gene at one end, perhaps through a read error. The V gene is TRBV2, the J gene TRBJ1-6; D gene unclear. The CDR3 is 12 residues long. Germline-derived CDR1 and CDR2 are SNHLY and FYNNEI. CDR3 coding DNA: TGTGCCAGCAGTACGGACCTTTCATCCCTCCACTTT. It yields the protein CASSTDLSSLHF.

This clone was picked up a small number of times. The chain carries TRBV19 and TRBJ2-1, with D possibly matching TRBD1 (6 bases). The V end was cut by 3 bases, the J end by 6 bases, with 15 bases between. Germline CDR1 is LNHDA and CDR2 is SQIVND (reference sequence). This CDR3 has 15 amino acids. The CDR3 nucleotides are TGTGCCAGTAGTATTGGGTCAGGGGCGGGCAATGAGCAGTTCTTC. Translated, it gives CASSIGSGAGNEQFF.

V and J are TRBV7-5 and TRBJ2-5; TRBD1, the table's D call, was not compared with the DNA. TRBV7-5 has pseudogene status. The CDR3 totals 19 residues. DNA for the CDR3: TGTGCCAGAAGCTTAGGCAGCGCGTGTTCCCGGGACAGAGGAGAGACCCAGTACTTC. This sequence encodes CARSLGSACSRDRGETQYF.

J is TRBJ2-2 and V is TRBV18; D is perhaps TRBD1 (6 bases). The V gene's germline CDR1 is KGHSH and CDR2 LQKENI. The V end was cut by 2 bases, the J end by 1 base, with 8 bases between. The CDR3 consists of 15 residues. CDR3 sequence: CASSPLDRNTGELFF. The CDR3 DNA sequence: TGTGCCAGCTCACCATTGGACAGGAACACCGGGGAGCTGTTTTTT.

This rearrangement joins TRBV27 to TRBJ1-5; TRBD1 might be the D (6 bases). Germline lookup yields CDR1 MNHEY and CDR2 SMNVEV (reference sequence). The CDR3 sequence is 13 residues long. The V and J ends lost 6 bases and 6 bases respectively, with 12 bases between them. CDR3 in amino acids: CASRGQGFQPQHF. The CDR3 coding sequence is TGTGCCAGCAGGGGTCAGGGGTTTCAGCCCCAGCATTTT.